This T cell receptor (beta chain) is from a study of shared clonotypes between healthy human individuals. Regarding the study as a whole: Generation probability values for non-shared clonotypes were lower than those for clonotypes shared by all four donors. The sharing of around 5% of naive CD4 clonotypes was seen across a handful of donors.

In this sample, this clone turned up once. Its antigen is not known. The sample holds other DNA sequences that translate to the same CDR3. This table comes from immunoSEQ multiplex PCR, and its TCRdb copy is limited to in-frame clones, with some not included. This sample has roughly 2,000,000 clones, with about 95% found just once. The naive CD8 fraction comprised CD45RO-negative cells positively selected for CCR7 and excluded terminally differentiated effector memory CD45RA+ cells. The sequence came from a man aged 18 to 30 in good health. Sequenced input: naive CD8+ T cells sorted from blood.

Here the CDR3 reads CASSLQGGSYEQYF. As DNA, the CDR3 is TGTGCCAGCAGCTTGCAGGGGGGATCCTACGAGCAGTACTTC. The chain recombines TRBV11-2 with TRBJ2-7; perhaps TRBD1 as D (7 bases). V was cut by 3 bases and J by 1 base, with 10 bases left in between. The CDR3 spans 14 residues. Germline CDR1 and CDR2: SGHAT and FQNNGV.